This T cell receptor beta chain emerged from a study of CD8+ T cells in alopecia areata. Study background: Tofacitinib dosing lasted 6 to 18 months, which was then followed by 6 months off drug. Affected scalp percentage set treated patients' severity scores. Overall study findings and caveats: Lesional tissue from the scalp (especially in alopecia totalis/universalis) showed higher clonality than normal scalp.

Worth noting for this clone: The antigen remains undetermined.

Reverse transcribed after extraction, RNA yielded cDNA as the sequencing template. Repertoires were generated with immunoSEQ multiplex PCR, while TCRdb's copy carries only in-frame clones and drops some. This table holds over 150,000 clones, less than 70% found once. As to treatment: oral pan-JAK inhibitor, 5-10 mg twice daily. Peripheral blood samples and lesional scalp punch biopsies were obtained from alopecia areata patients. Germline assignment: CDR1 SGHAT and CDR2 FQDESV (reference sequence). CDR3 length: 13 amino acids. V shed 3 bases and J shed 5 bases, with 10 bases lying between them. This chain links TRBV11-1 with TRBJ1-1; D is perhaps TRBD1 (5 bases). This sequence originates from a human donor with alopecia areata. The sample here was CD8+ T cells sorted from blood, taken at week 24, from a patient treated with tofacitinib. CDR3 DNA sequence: TGTGCCAGCAGCTTTCGATCAGGGACTGAAGCTTTCTTT. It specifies CASSFRSGTEAFF.